Reported below is one T cell receptor (beta chain). No antigen is known for it. These data originate in a study of shared clonotypes between healthy human individuals. Study-wide results and limits: Donor scarcity curtailed the genetic and exposure-history diversity represented herein. Relative to memory subsets, naive subsets generally showed larger estimated richness.

Germline-derived CDR1 and CDR2 are ENHRY and SYGVKD. CDR3 length: 15 residues. Losses at the gene ends were 2 bases for V and 1 base for J; bases not matched to a gene: 4. Authors' data handling: Owing to the provision of junction-only sequences devoid of quality scores by immunoSEQ, filtering differed. The assay was immunoSEQ multiplex PCR, and TCRdb's table has in-frame clones only and misses some. The V and J calls and the clone size are those of that table, but D and trimming were determined from the DNA. The repertoire holds about 1.9 million clones, with roughly 95% as singletons. Positive CCR7 selection of CD45RO-negative cells yielded the naive CD8 cells, and terminally differentiated effector memory CD45RA+ cells were excluded.

Material: naive CD8+ T cells from PBMCs. The origin of this receptor is a man aged 18-30 years in good health. Some clones in this sample may be carry-over from other donors' samples. This sequence joins TRBV10-3 and TRBJ1-1; 7 nucleotides align to TRBD1. CDR3 sequence reads: CAISELGTENTEAFF. As DNA, the CDR3 is TGTGCCATCAGTGAGCTCGGGACAGAGAACACTGAAGCTTTCTTT.